The rows below give T cell receptor beta chains drawn from one sample of a study of shared clonotypes between healthy human individuals. TCRdb keeps only in-frame clones here, not all; method: immunoSEQ multiplex PCR. The sample includes about 2.4 million clones, 93% of them seen just once. Input material: naive CD4+ T cells from PBMCs. The receptor source for this set is a man between 18 and 35 years old in good health. Some clones in this sample may be carry-over from other donors' samples. Each CDR3 is given with its conserved first and last residue. A D gene is named only where the DNA matches it firmly. Where a row states a size, it is once, few, many or the class of an expanded clone; other rows omit it.

d_call	j_call	clone_size	v_call	cdr3_aa	cdr3_nt
.	TRBJ1-3	.	TRBV19	CASGREGGNTIYF	TGTGCTTCTGGCAGGGAAGGTGGAAACACCATATATTTT
.	TRBJ2-7	.	TRBV5-1	CASSLVRGVEQYF	TGCGCCAGCAGCTTGGTCAGGGGGGTGGAGCAGTACTTC
.	TRBJ1-1	.	TRBV7-9	CASSPLLRGGRTEAFF	TGTGCCAGCAGCCCCCTCCTTAGGGGGGGGAGAACTGAAGCTTTCTTT
TRBD2	TRBJ2-2	once	TRBV7-6	CASSLPWGGRGELFF	TGTGCCAGCAGCTTACCCTGGGGAGGGAGAGGGGAGCTGTTTTTT
TRBD2	TRBJ2-1	.	TRBV7-3	CASSPGGGDEQFF	TGTGCCAGCAGCCCCGGGGGGGGCGATGAGCAGTTCTTC
TRBD1	TRBJ2-5	.	TRBV28	CASSSDRGRETQYF	TGTGCCAGCAGTTCCGACAGGGGAAGGGAGACCCAGTACTTC
TRBD2	TRBJ2-7	.	TRBV5-1	CASSPQAGGLAEQYF	TGCGCCAGCAGCCCTCAGGCGGGGGGGCTCGCCGAGCAGTACTTC
TRBD2	TRBJ2-7	.	TRBV7-8	CASILSGAGGHGEQYF	TGTGCCAGCATCCTTAGCGGGGCGGGAGGCCACGGCGAGCAGTACTTC
.	TRBJ2-2	.	TRBV5-1	CASSFAEYGTGELFF	TGCGCCAGCAGCTTCGCAGAATACGGCACCGGGGAGCTGTTTTTT
TRBD1	TRBJ2-7	.	TRBV9	CASSARATGSSYEQYF	TGTGCCAGCAGCGCTCGGGCGACAGGGTCCTCCTACGAGCAGTACTTC
.	TRBJ2-1	.	TRBV7-3	CASSSGPDGPAAYSRFHNEQFF	TGTGCCAGCAGCTCAGGCCCGGATGGTCCAGCCGCTTACTCTAGGTTCCACAATGAGCAGTTCTTC
TRBD2	TRBJ2-5	.	TRBV28	CASSQTSGSKETQYF	TGTGCCAGCAGTCAAACTAGCGGGTCGAAAGAGACCCAGTACTTC
.	TRBJ2-7	.	TRBV30	CAWSAHSIPYEQYF	TGTGCCTGGAGTGCCCACTCGATACCCTACGAGCAGTACTTC
TRBD1	TRBJ2-7	.	TRBV7-8	CASSFNTGGFDEQYF	TGTGCCAGCAGCTTTAATACAGGGGGCTTCGACGAGCAGTACTTC
TRBD1	TRBJ1-2	.	TRBV29-1	CSVGTGDAYGYTF	TGCAGCGTTGGGACAGGGGATGCGTATGGCTACACCTTC
TRBD2	TRBJ2-1	.	TRBV5-1	CASSLGAGDYNEQFF	TGCGCCAGCAGCTTGGGAGCGGGGGATTACAATGAGCAGTTCTTC
.	TRBJ1-1	.	TRBV11-2	CASSLGWRMAFF	TGTGCCAGCAGCCTGGGTTGGCGCATGGCTTTCTTT
.	TRBJ2-3	.	TRBV7-6	CASSLGGGFTDTQYF	TGTGCCAGCAGCTTAGGGGGTGGGTTCACAGATACGCAGTATTTT
.	TRBJ2-1	.	TRBV5-1	CASSLGMSHPYNEQFF	TGCGCCAGCAGCTTGGGGATGTCTCACCCCTACAATGAGCAGTTCTTC
.	TRBJ1-3	.	TRBV14	CASSHRQTGNTIYF	TGTGCCAGCAGCCACCGACAGACTGGAAACACCATATATTTT
.	TRBJ2-1	.	TRBV7-8	CASSLGGNVYNEQFF	TGTGCCAGCAGCTTAGGGGGAAACGTTTACAATGAGCAGTTCTTC
.	TRBJ2-3	.	TRBV19	CASSMGTVTQYF	TGTGCCAGTAGTATGGGGACGGTTACGCAGTATTTT
.	TRBJ2-1	.	TRBV5-1	CASSLASGTYNEQFF	TGCGCCAGCAGCTTGGCCTCTGGCACCTACAATGAGCAGTTCTTC
TRBD1	TRBJ1-2	.	TRBV29-1	CSISPSGQGDSYGYTF	TGCAGCATCTCCCCGTCGGGACAGGGAGATAGCTATGGCTACACCTTC
.	TRBJ1-5	.	TRBV2	CASSGGYSSNQPQHF	TGTGCCAGCAGCGGTGGATACAGTAGCAATCAGCCCCAGCATTTT
TRBD2	TRBJ2-1	.	TRBV2	CASKREANEQFF	TGTGCCAGTAAGCGGGAGGCCAATGAGCAGTTCTTC
.	TRBJ2-5	.	TRBV4-2	CASSQEPAQETQYF	TGTGCCAGCAGCCAAGAACCGGCCCAAGAGACCCAGTACTTC
TRBD1	TRBJ1-3	.	TRBV5-4	CASSPDRAVGNTIYF	TGTGCCAGCAGCCCGGACAGGGCTGTTGGAAACACCATATATTTT
TRBD2	TRBJ2-2	.	TRBV25-1	CASSGTSGSGELFF	TGTGCCAGCAGTGGCACTAGCGGGAGCGGGGAGCTGTTTTTT
TRBD2	TRBJ2-7	.	TRBV5-1	CASSLVGGSSYEQYF	TGCGCCAGCAGCTTGGTGGGGGGGAGCTCCTACGAGCAGTACTTC
TRBD2	TRBJ2-7	.	TRBV30	CAWSATTSGRSQQYF	TGTGCCTGGAGTGCAACGACTAGCGGGAGGAGCCAGCAGTACTTC
.	TRBJ1-2	.	TRBV30	CAWTRGDGYTF	TGTGCCTGGACCCGGGGGGATGGCTACACCTTC
TRBD2	TRBJ2-1	.	TRBV10-1	CASSVSGKGREQFF	TGCGCCAGCAGTGTAAGCGGGAAGGGACGTGAGCAGTTCTTC
.	TRBJ2-1	.	TRBV28	CASAGGRSYNEQFF	TGTGCCAGCGCCGGTGGCCGCTCCTACAATGAGCAGTTCTTC
.	TRBJ1-2	.	TRBV18	CASSPLDSGLLYGYTF	TGTGCCAGCTCACCACTTGACAGTGGACTACTCTATGGCTACACCTTC
.	TRBJ2-3	.	TRBV5-1	CASSSGSSWDTQYF	TGCGCCAGCAGCTCGGGGAGCTCCTGGGATACGCAGTATTTT
.	TRBJ2-2	.	TRBV7-2	CASSHPGTLLFF	TGTGCCAGCAGCCATCCGGGAACTCTGCTGTTTTTT
TRBD1	TRBJ2-7	once	TRBV19	CASSKKTGYPYEQYF	TGTGCCAGTAGTAAGAAGACAGGGTACCCCTACGAGCAGTACTTC
TRBD1	TRBJ1-4	.	TRBV11-2	CASNWGQPNEKLFF	TGTGCCAGCAACTGGGGACAGCCTAATGAAAAACTGTTTTTT
.	TRBJ2-5	.	TRBV4-1	CASGRGGQETQYF	TGCGCCAGCGGGAGAGGTGGCCAAGAGACCCAGTACTTC
TRBD2	TRBJ2-7	.	TRBV7-3	CASSRNSGTTGTSGRRYEQYF	TGTGCCAGCAGCCGGAACTCGGGGACAACCGGGACTAGCGGGAGGAGGTACGAGCAGTACTTC
.	TRBJ2-3	.	TRBV20-1	CSAREDTSQYF	TGCAGTGCTAGAGAAGATACCTCGCAGTATTTT
.	TRBJ2-3	.	TRBV6-5	CASSNRGPTQYF	TGTGCCAGCAGTAACCGGGGCCCTACGCAGTATTTT
.	TRBJ1-5	.	TRBV7-9	CASSLAGAQPQHF	TGTGCCAGCAGCCTAGCAGGGGCTCAGCCCCAGCATTTT
.	TRBJ2-7	.	TRBV18	CASSLGGEVYEQYF	TGTGCCAGCTCACTAGGAGGGGAAGTCTACGAGCAGTACTTC
TRBD2	TRBJ2-1	.	TRBV5-4	CASSAPGLAGVEGYNEQFF	TGTGCCAGCAGCGCGCCGGGACTAGCGGGAGTAGAGGGCTACAATGAGCAGTTCTTC
.	TRBJ1-5	.	TRBV29-1	CSVGQKNQPQHF	TGCAGCGTTGGACAGAAGAATCAGCCCCAGCATTTT
.	TRBJ1-1	few	TRBV19	CASSIVQSNTEAFF	TGTGCCAGTAGTATAGTGCAGTCGAACACTGAAGCTTTCTTT
TRBD2	TRBJ2-1	.	TRBV2	CASSEWAAGAKEQFF	TGTGCCAGCAGTGAATGGGCAGCGGGAGCGAAGGAGCAGTTCTTC
TRBD2	TRBJ2-3	.	TRBV11-2	CASSLNPGLAGTDTQYF	TGTGCCAGCAGCTTAAACCCGGGACTAGCAGGCACAGATACGCAGTATTTT